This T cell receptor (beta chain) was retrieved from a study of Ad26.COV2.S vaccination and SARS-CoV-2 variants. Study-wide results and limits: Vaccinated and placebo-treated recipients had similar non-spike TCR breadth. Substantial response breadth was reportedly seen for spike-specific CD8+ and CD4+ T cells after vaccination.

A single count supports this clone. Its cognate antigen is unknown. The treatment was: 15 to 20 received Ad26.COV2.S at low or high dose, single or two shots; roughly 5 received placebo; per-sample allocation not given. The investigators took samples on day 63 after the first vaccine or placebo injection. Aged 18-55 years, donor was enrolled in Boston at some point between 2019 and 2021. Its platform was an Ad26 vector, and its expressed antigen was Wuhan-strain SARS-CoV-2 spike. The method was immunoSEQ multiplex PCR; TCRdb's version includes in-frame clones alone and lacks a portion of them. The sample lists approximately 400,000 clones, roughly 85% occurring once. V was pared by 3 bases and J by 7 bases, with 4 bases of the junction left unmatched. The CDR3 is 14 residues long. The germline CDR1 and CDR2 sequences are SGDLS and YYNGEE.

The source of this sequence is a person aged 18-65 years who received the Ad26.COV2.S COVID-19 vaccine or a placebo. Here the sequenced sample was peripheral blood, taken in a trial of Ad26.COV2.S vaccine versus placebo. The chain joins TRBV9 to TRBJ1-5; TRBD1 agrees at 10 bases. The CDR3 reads CASSAGQGWQPQHF. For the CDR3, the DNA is TGTGCCAGCAGCGCGGGACAGGGGTGGCAGCCCCAGCATTTT.